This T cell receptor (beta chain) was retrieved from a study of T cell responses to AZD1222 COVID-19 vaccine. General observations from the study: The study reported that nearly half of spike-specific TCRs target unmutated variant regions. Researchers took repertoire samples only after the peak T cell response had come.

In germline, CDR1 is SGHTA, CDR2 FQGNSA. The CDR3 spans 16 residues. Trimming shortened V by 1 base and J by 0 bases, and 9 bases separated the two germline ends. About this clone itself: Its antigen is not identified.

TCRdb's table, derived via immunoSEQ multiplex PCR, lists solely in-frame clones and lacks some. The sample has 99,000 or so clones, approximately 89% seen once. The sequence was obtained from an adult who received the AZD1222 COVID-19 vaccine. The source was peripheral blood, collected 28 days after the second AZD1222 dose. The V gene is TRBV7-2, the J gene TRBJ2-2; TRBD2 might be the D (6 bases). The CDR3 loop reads CASSLVGLTNTGELFF. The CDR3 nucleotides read TGTGCCAGCAGCTTAGTAGGACTAACGAACACCGGGGAGCTGTTTTTT. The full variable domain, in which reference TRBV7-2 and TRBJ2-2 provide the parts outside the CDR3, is GAGVSQSPSNKVTEKGKDVELRCDPISGHTALYWYRQSLGQGLEFLIYFQGNSAPDKSGLPSDRFSAERTGGSVSTLTIQRTQQEDSAVYLCASSLVGLTNTGELFFGEGSRLTVL.